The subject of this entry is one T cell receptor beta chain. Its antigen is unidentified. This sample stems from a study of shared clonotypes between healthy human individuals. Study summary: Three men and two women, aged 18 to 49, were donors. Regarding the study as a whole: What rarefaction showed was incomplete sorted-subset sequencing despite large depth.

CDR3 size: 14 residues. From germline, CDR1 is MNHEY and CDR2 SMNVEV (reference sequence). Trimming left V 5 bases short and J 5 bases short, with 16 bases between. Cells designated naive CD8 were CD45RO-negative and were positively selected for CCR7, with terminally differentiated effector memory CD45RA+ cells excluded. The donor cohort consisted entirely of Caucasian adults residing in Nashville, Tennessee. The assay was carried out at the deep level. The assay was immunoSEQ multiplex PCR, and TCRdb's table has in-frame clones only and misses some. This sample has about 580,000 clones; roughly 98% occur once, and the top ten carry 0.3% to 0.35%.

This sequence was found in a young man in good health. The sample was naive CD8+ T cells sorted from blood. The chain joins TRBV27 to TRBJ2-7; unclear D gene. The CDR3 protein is CASSIYPAHNEQYF. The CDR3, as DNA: TGTGCCAGCAGTATATACCCGGCCCATAACGAGCAGTACTTC.